These T cell receptor beta chains were read from a single sample in a study of cytomegalovirus exposure and HLA in healthy donors. This table comes from immunoSEQ multiplex PCR, and its TCRdb copy is limited to in-frame clones, with some not included. The data show under 60,000 clones, roughly 79% seen once. The sequenced sample was PBMCs. The receptor source for this set is a man in his fifties in good health and CMV-seronegative. CDR3s include the opening cysteine and the closing phenylalanine or tryptophan. A D gene is named only where the DNA matches it firmly. Clone size is shown for a subset of rows, as once, few, many or a class of expanded clone.

TRBJ1-4 | TRBV14 | 15 | few | . | CASSQAGRLNEKLFF | TGTGCCAGCAGCCAAGCCGGCAGGCTAAATGAAAAACTGTTTTTT
TRBJ2-7 | TRBV6-5 | 15 | . | . | CASSYGGRGTYEQYF | TGTGCCAGCAGTTACGGAGGCAGGGGCACCTACGAGCAGTACTTC
TRBJ2-1 | TRBV2 | 15 | . | TRBD1 | CASMGRDRGARNQFF | TGTGCCAGCATGGGCCGGGACAGGGGCGCAAGAAACCAGTTCTTC
TRBJ2-7 | TRBV9 | 13 | few | . | CASSVVPGIEQYF | TGTGCCAGCAGCGTAGTTCCGGGTATCGAGCAGTACTTC
TRBJ1-1 | TRBV4-1 | 16 | once | . | CASSQDRTAQNTEAFF | TGCGCCAGCAGCCAAGATCGTACAGCCCAGAACACTGAAGCTTTCTTT
TRBJ2-2 | TRBV29-1 | 14 | . | TRBD1 | CSVEVRQGTGELFF | TGCAGCGTTGAAGTAAGACAGGGCACCGGGGAGCTGTTTTTT
TRBJ2-2 | TRBV6-6 | 14 | . | . | CASTLGGQGGELFF | TGTGCCAGCACCCTGGGGGGGCAAGGCGGGGAGCTGTTTTTT
TRBJ2-5 | TRBV6-4 | 15 | . | . | CASSLKGDSGETQYF | TGTGCCAGCAGCCTGAAAGGGGATTCAGGGGAGACCCAGTACTTC
TRBJ1-1 | TRBV7-8 | 14 | . | . | CASSQGGRATEAFF | TGTGCCAGCAGCCAAGGCGGGAGGGCGACTGAAGCTTTCTTT
TRBJ1-2 | TRBV28 | 13 | . | TRBD1 | CASSQGQGYGYTF | TGTGCCAGCAGCCAGGGACAGGGGTATGGCTACACCTTC
TRBJ1-4 | TRBV5-8 | 16 | . | . | CASSPSRTRTNEKLFF | TGTGCCAGCAGCCCCTCACGGACAAGAACTAATGAAAAACTGTTTTTT
TRBJ1-2 | TRBV19 | 20 | . | . | CASSTNSLPLQGNAGYGYTF | TGTGCCAGTAGTACAAATTCACTCCCTCTACAGGGAAACGCGGGTTATGGCTACACCTTC
TRBJ2-7 | TRBV4-3 | 15 | . | TRBD2 | CASSLQRGDSYEQYF | TGCGCCAGCAGCTTACAGCGGGGAGACTCCTACGAGCAGTACTTC
TRBJ2-5 | TRBV5-6 | 18 | . | TRBD1 | CASSLMGQGSLRQETQYF | TGTGCCAGCAGCCTCATGGGACAGGGTAGTCTGAGGCAAGAGACCCAGTACTTC
TRBJ2-6 | TRBV4-2 | 19 | . | TRBD2 | CASSQQSAGGPSGANVLTF | TGTGCCAGCAGCCAACAATCGGCGGGGGGGCCCTCTGGGGCCAACGTCCTGACTTTC
TRBJ1-5 | TRBV6-1 | 13 | . | . | CASSETGRQPQHF | TGTGCCAGCAGTGAAACAGGGCGTCAGCCCCAGCATTTT
TRBJ1-3 | TRBV7-2 | 16 | . | . | CASSLGLTAVGNTIYF | TGTGCCAGCAGCCTAGGGCTGACAGCCGTAGGAAACACCATATATTTT
TRBJ2-3 | TRBV5-1 | 15 | once | TRBD2 | CASSFRGGGRDTQYF | TGCGCCAGCAGCTTCCGCGGGGGAGGTAGGGATACGCAGTATTTT
TRBJ2-1 | TRBV19 | 13 | . | TRBD1 | CAIGTGAYNEQFF | TGTGCCATAGGGACAGGGGCCTACAATGAGCAGTTCTTC
TRBJ1-2 | TRBV7-2 | 13 | . | . | CASSWGGGGGYTF | TGTGCCAGCAGCTGGGGGGGTGGGGGTGGCTACACCTTC
TRBJ2-5 | TRBV5-1 | 13 | . | . | CASSLGPTQTQYF | TGCGCCAGCAGCTTGGGACCGACACAGACCCAGTACTTC
TRBJ2-5 | TRBV18 | 13 | . | . | CASSPGGRETQYF | TGTGCCAGCTCACCGGGGGGTCGAGAGACCCAGTACTTC
TRBJ2-7 | TRBV19 | 14 | . | . | CASSWAEKSYEQYF | TGTGCCAGTAGTTGGGCAGAAAAGTCGTACGAGCAGTACTTC
TRBJ1-4 | TRBV7-9 | 15 | . | TRBD1 | CASSRQGNTNEKLFF | TGTGCCAGCAGCCGACAGGGCAATACTAATGAAAAACTGTTTTTT
TRBJ2-7 | TRBV6-1 | 14 | . | . | CASSEAGGEYEQYF | TGTGCCAGCAGTGAAGCGGGCGGGGAGTACGAGCAGTACTTC
TRBJ1-1 | TRBV28 | 14 | . | . | CASSFLTPNTEAFF | TGTGCCAGCAGTTTCCTGACACCGAACACTGAAGCTTTCTTT
TRBJ2-3 | TRBV7-3 | 15 | . | TRBD2 | CASSLTGLALDTQYF | TGTGCCAGCAGCTTAACAGGACTAGCGTTAGATACGCAGTATTTT
TRBJ2-3 | TRBV6-5 | 15 | . | TRBD2 | CASRPGGGAGDTQYF | TGTGCCAGCAGGCCAGGCGGGGGGGCCGGAGATACGCAGTATTTT
TRBJ2-1 | TRBV5-1 | 14 | . | . | CASSFSRSYNEQFF | TGCGCCAGCAGCTTCTCTCGCTCCTACAATGAGCAGTTCTTC
TRBJ1-5 | TRBV5-6 | 15 | . | TRBD1 | CASSLATGGNQPQHF | TGTGCCAGCAGCTTGGCGACAGGGGGCAATCAGCCCCAGCATTTT
TRBJ1-5 | TRBV9 | 16 | once | TRBD1 | CASSAGTGGSGQPQHF | TGTGCCAGCAGCGCAGGTACAGGGGGCTCTGGTCAGCCCCAGCATTTT
TRBJ1-2 | TRBV5-1 | 14 | few | TRBD1 | CASSLTQGDYGYTF | TGCGCCAGCAGCTTAACACAGGGGGACTATGGCTACACCTTC
TRBJ1-6 | TRBV19 | 14 | . | . | CASSFRIDNSPLHF | TGTGCCAGTAGTTTCCGCATAGATAATTCACCCCTCCACTTT
TRBJ1-3 | TRBV11-2 | 11 | . | . | CASSLDSTIYF | TGTGCCAGCAGCTTAGATAGTACCATATATTTT
TRBJ2-7 | TRBV29-1 | 12 | . | . | CSVGDGSYEQYF | TGCAGCGTCGGAGACGGATCCTACGAGCAGTACTTC
TRBJ2-3 | TRBV5-1 | 19 | . | TRBD2 | CASSLGSATSGGAADTQYF | TGCGCCAGCAGCTTGGGATCGGCGACTAGCGGGGGGGCGGCAGATACGCAGTATTTT
TRBJ2-7 | TRBV29-1 | 13 | . | . | CSVRVTQGHEQYF | TGCAGCGTGAGGGTGACACAGGGCCACGAGCAGTACTTC
TRBJ1-2 | TRBV2 | 15 | . | TRBD1 | CASSFPDRGLYGYTF | TGTGCCAGCAGTTTCCCGGACAGGGGCCTCTATGGCTACACCTTC
TRBJ2-5 | TRBV11-3 | 14 | . | . | CASSVSLQGGTQYF | TGTGCCAGCAGCGTCAGCCTACAGGGTGGGACCCAGTACTTC
TRBJ2-2 | TRBV5-4 | 16 | . | TRBD2 | CASSPGGQGRVGELFF | TGTGCCAGCAGCCCGGGGGGGCAGGGTAGGGTCGGGGAGCTGTTTTTT
TRBJ1-4 | TRBV6-5 | 12 | few | . | CASRRGNEKLFF | TGTGCCAGCCGGAGAGGAAATGAAAAACTGTTTTTT
TRBJ2-7 | TRBV5-1 | 15 | . | TRBD2 | CASSLFGGSSYEQYF | TGCGCCAGCAGCTTGTTCGGGGGGAGCTCCTACGAGCAGTACTTC